This T cell receptor (beta chain) was recovered during a study of blood T cell repertoires in COVID-19 (dated by TCRdb to the early 2020s). Regarding the complete study: Samples covering the acute and convalescent phases of COVID-19 were provided by collaborators in the United States, Italy and Spain. The material from the prospective study consisted of cDNA or gDNA derived from T cells, B-cell-depleted T cells, or PBMCs. Deeply sampled blood TCRbeta repertoires from subjects exposed to, actively infected with, or recovered from COVID-19 were included in the dataset. The repertoires were released in a freely available public database intended as a resource for research on the immune response to SARS-CoV-2. Samples came from the ongoing ImmuneRACE study (first 160 participants) plus 1,254 subjects from 6 global collaborators. Nearly every sample came with metadata listing a de-identified subject ID, COVID-19 status, age in years and sex. HLA class I and class II types, where available, came from metadata supplied by the sample provider rather than from assay-based typing.

What the authors observed across the whole study: Clinical and demographic metadata were provided uncurated, with the amount varying by source and participant.

The collaborating institutions used their own protocols to collect whole blood in K2EDTA tubes. For TCRbeta analysis, collaborator samples were shipped as frozen whole blood, as isolated PBMCs, or as DNA extracted from either sample type. Concerning this clone itself: Its antigen remains undetermined. No much larger clone exists at a distance of one base, and base qualities are not known.

TCRbeta CDR3 regions were amplified from genomic DNA by means of the immunoSEQ Assay, a bias-controlled multiplex PCR. The paper's processing steps were these. The number of nucleated cells in each sample was estimated from the amplification of reference gene primers within the assay. To quantify the absolute abundance of each unique TCRbeta CDR3 rearrangement, sequence reads were collapsed and filtered. For each sample, productive Simpson clonality was calculated as the square root of Simpson's diversity index over productive rearrangements. This immuneACCESS table, as held by TCRdb, lists in-frame sequences with V and J called but not all clones. Of the missing ones, under half trace to an unresolved V gene in checked studies; the others have no known cause. From that table come the V and J calls and clone size; the DNA was used to work out D and trimming. For this sample there are under 300,000 clones; about 90% appear just once. 6.2% of the sample lies in the top ten.

The specimen sequenced was peripheral blood. The source is a man between 60 and 70 years old with acute or convalescent COVID-19.

This receptor has the CDR3 CASRPLSTGPRNQPQHF. The sequenced DNA: TGTGCCAGCAGGCCTCTGTCCACAGGGCCAAGGAATCAGCCCCAGCATTTT. The chain links TRBV6-2 or TRBV6-3 with TRBJ1-5, with a weak D call of TRBD1 (6 bases match). Looking up the germline V gene yields CDR1 MNHEY and CDR2 SVGEGT. The cysteine opens and the phenylalanine closes a CDR3 of 17 amino acids. The read is trimmed to its CDR3 DNA, 51 bases read in frame from base 1. A distance of 22 bases separates the germline ends of V and J, which lose 6 bases and 4 bases respectively.